This TCR beta chain was recorded in a study of blood T cell repertoires in COVID-19 (dated by TCRdb to the early 2020s). Background for the entire study: Samples covering the acute and convalescent phases of COVID-19 were provided by collaborators in the United States, Italy and Spain. The material from the prospective study consisted of cDNA or gDNA derived from T cells, B-cell-depleted T cells, or PBMCs. The dataset comprised deeply sampled blood TCRbeta repertoires from subjects exposed to, actively infected with, or recovered from COVID-19. A freely available public database, intended as a resource for researchers studying the immune response to SARS-CoV-2, is where the repertoires were released. The samples were drawn from two sources: the first 160 participants of the ongoing ImmuneRACE study, and fewer than 1,500 subjects contributed by 6 global collaborators. The sample metadata nearly always contained a de-identified subject ID, COVID-19 status, age in years and sex. Where HLA class I and class II types were available, the types were taken from metadata supplied by the sample provider, not from assay-based typing.

Overall study results and their limits: How much clinical and demographic metadata was included differed by source and by participant, and the metadata was provided uncurated.

TCRbeta CDR3 regions were amplified from genomic DNA by means of the immunoSEQ Assay, a bias-controlled multiplex PCR. The paper's data handling went like this. The number of nucleated cells in each sample was estimated by amplification of reference gene primers within the assay. Sequence reads were collapsed and filtered to measure the absolute abundance of every unique TCRbeta CDR3 rearrangement. Productive Simpson clonality was computed per sample as the square root of Simpson's diversity index over productive rearrangements. TCRdb re-hosts the immuneACCESS table, in-frame sequences only. Its copies lack some clones; in the studies checked, an unresolved V gene accounts for under half of them, and the cause for the rest is not known. Clone size and V and J calls were adopted from that table, with D and trimming inferred from the DNA. The sample yields over 250,000 clones; about 91% were counted once. The top ten clonotypes cover 8% to 9% of the sample.

Details on this clone: Its antigen target is currently unknown. Qualities for individual bases were not recorded, and no much larger clone is one base off.

The CDR1 and CDR2 encoded by the germline V gene (reference sequence) are SGHKS and YYEKEE. The CDR3 sequence holds 15 residues, the cysteine and phenylalanine included. The entry retains the CDR3 DNA only, 45 bases that are in frame from base 1. V is clipped by 1 base and J by 3 bases, and the sequence between their germline boundaries is 13 bases long. Participants in the prospective study were aged roughly 18 to 100 years, lived in under 30 United States geographic areas, and enrolled through a virtual design. In the prospective study, cohorts were assigned on the basis of participant-reported clinical history obtained from a screening survey and a study questionnaire. ImmuneRACE Cohort 3 recovered participants were defined by two consecutive negative NP/OP PCR tests, healthcare professional clearance, or symptom resolution. In the prospective study, whole blood, serum and a nasopharyngeal or oropharyngeal swab were collected from each participant by mobile phlebotomists. Over an approximately 2-month period, participants in the prospective study had the option of providing additional blood draws and questionnaires. Before DNA extraction, blood samples from the prospective study were shipped at room temperature or frozen.

Rearrangement joined TRBV5-5 to TRBJ1-2, with TRBD1 as a weak D call on 6 bases. Material: PBMCs or T cells enriched from blood (not recorded which). The clonotype comes from a woman aged 18-35 years who had recovered from COVID-19. The CDR3 has the sequence CASSLLRTADYGYTF. The DNA sequence is as follows: TGTGCCAGCAGCTTGTTACGGACAGCCGACTATGGCTACACCTTC.